This T cell receptor (beta chain) was found in a study of CD8+ T cells in alopecia areata. Findings and limits, study-wide: Sequence data from scalp samples additionally include resident alphabeta T cells of normal skin. Clonality was higher in lesional than normal scalp, especially in alopecia totalis/universalis.

The table lists this clone with a few counts. The antigen remains unidentified. RNA extraction was followed by reverse transcription into cDNA, which acted as the sequencing template. The assay was immunoSEQ multiplex PCR, and TCRdb's table has in-frame clones only and misses some. The sample has 150,000 or so clones, around 54% seen once; the top ten hold 4.8%. CDR1 MNHEY and CDR2 SMNVEV come from the germline V gene (reference sequence). V dropped 6 bases and J dropped 6; count of bases not matched to a gene: 13. This CDR3 spans 15 amino acids. The chain combines TRBV27 with TRBJ2-7; 8 nucleotides line up with TRBD2. The TCR originated in a human donor in good health. Source material: CD4+ T cells sorted from blood. The CDR3 here is CASSQRLALRSEQYF. CDR3 bases: TGTGCCAGCAGCCAAAGACTAGCGCTCCGCTCCGAGCAGTACTTC.